One sample yielded the 26 T cell receptor beta chains listed below, sequenced in a study of beta chain features in type 1 diabetes. Study conclusions and caveats: Patients with Type 1 diabetes showed moderately but significantly shorter TCRB CDR3s in all four CD4+ subsets.

Every isolated RNA sample was fully reverse transcribed, so sequencing captured expressed TCRB transcripts. Produced via immunoSEQ multiplex PCR; TCRdb's table is partial and in-frame only. This repertoire shows around 150,000 clones, around 10% found once; its top ten account for more than 0.4%. These TCRs are of unknown antigen specificity. Source material: central memory CD4+ T cells from blood. The receptors stem from a man between 25 and 39 years old with type 1 diabetes.

The chain combines TRBV11-2 with TRBJ2-2, with no clear D. V lost 4 bases and J 1 base, leaving 4 bases between the germline ends. The CDR3 runs 13 residues. CDR1 is SGHAT, CDR2 FQNNGV, per germline. CDR3 protein: CASSSRNTGELFF. The CDR3 region has the DNA TGTGCCAGCAGCTCGAGGAACACCGGGGAGCTGTTTTTT.

About this clone itself: Possible read error: a much larger clone is one base away. V usage is TRBV28 and J usage is TRBJ1-2; 7 positions agree with TRBD1. The J segment lost 6 bases and the V segment lost 6 bases, leaving 4 bases of the junction unmatched. The CDR3 runs to 12 residues. CDR1 and CDR2 from the germline V gene are MDHEN and SYDVKM. As DNA, the CDR3 is TGTGCCAGCAGCGCGACAGGGAATGGCTACACCTTC. Amino acid sequence: CASSATGNGYTF.

Ten or more counts support this clone. This rearrangement joins TRBV28 to TRBJ2-1, with D possibly matching TRBD2 (5 bases). CDR1 MDHEN and CDR2 SYDVKM come from the germline V gene. The CDR3 loop spans 13 amino acids. V dropped 3 bases and J dropped 10 bases, with 13 bases sitting between them. DNA of the CDR3: TGTGCCAGCAGTTTTAGTAGCGTGCTGGAGCAGTTCTTC. Translation: CASSFSSVLEQFF.

This chain links TRBV28 with TRBJ1-2; 7 bases fit TRBD1. This CDR3 has 13 residues. V shed 6 bases and J 8 bases; nucleotides not matched to a gene: 9. Germline V gives CDR1 MDHEN, CDR2 SYDVKM. The chain's CDR3 is CASSLTGVGGYTF. The CDR3 DNA is TGTGCCAGCAGCCTCACAGGGGTCGGGGGCTACACCTTC.

V and J are TRBV18 and TRBJ2-4; 7 nucleotides match TRBD1. The CDR3 totals 14 residues. With 5 bases clipped from V and 8 bases from J, the junction kept 9 bases outside the gene matches. Germline V lookup: CDR1 KGHSH, CDR2 LQKENI. The chain's CDR3 is CASSSREGADIQYF. CDR3 sequence (DNA): TGTGCCAGCTCATCACGAGAGGGGGCAGACATTCAGTACTTC.

In its sample, this clone was seen a few times. The CDR3 region has the DNA TGTGCCGGGGGACTAGACGTTGGTGAGCAGTTCTTC. This translates into CAGGLDVGEQFF. The genes are TRBV2 and TRBJ2-1; 8 bases agree with TRBD2. CDR3 length: 12 residues. Germline V gives CDR1 SNHLY, CDR2 FYNNEI. V dropped 11 bases and J dropped 9; count of bases not matched to a gene: 9.

This clone has a handful of counts. CDR3 sequence: CATSKTGGVKVYEQYF. DNA for the CDR3: TGTGCCACCAGCAAGACAGGGGGCGTGAAGGTCTACGAGCAGTACTTC. V and J are TRBV15 and TRBJ2-7; 10 nucleotides match TRBD1. Germline loops: CDR1 LNHNV, CDR2 YYDKDF (reference sequence). CDR3 length: 16 residues. V lost 4 bases, J lost 3 bases, and 9 bases stayed unmatched.

The table lists this clone with a few counts. The V gene is TRBV2, the J gene TRBJ2-2; 10 positions match TRBD2. V shed 8 bases, J shed 3 bases, and the junction held 6 bases outside the gene matches. This CDR3 has 15 residues. Germline V gene lookup returns CDR1 SNHLY and CDR2 FYNNEI. DNA of the CDR3: TGTGCCAGCGAAAAGACTAGCGGGTACACCGGGGAGCTGTTTTTT. Encoded protein: CASEKTSGYTGELFF.

This clone was detected a few times. V and J are TRBV5-1 and TRBJ2-3; D is perhaps TRBD1 (5 bases). V lost 4 bases, J lost 2 bases, and 14 bases lay in between. Germline loops: CDR1 SGHRS, CDR2 YFSETQ. This CDR3 spans 15 amino acids. In nucleotides, the CDR3 is TGCGCCAGCAGCCCGGAAGACAGCTCCACAGATACGCAGTATTTT. This encodes CASSPEDSSTDTQYF.

The V call is TRBV5-1, the J call TRBJ2-7; weak D call: TRBD1 (5 bases). This CDR3 spans 17 amino acids. From germline, CDR1 is SGHRS and CDR2 YFSETQ. Trimming pared 4 bases from V and 0 bases from J, leaving 20 bases between. CDR3 in amino acids: CASSPPSAGMSSYEQYF. The CDR3 region has the DNA TGCGCCAGCAGCCCACCCTCGGCAGGGATGAGCTCCTACGAGCAGTACTTC.

The genes are TRBV13 and TRBJ2-7; D is perhaps TRBD1 (6 bases). This CDR3 contains 19 residues. With 2 bases removed from V and 2 bases from J, the gap between germline ends came to 25 bases. Germline CDR1 reads PRHDT; CDR2 reads FYEKMQ (reference sequence). CDR3 coding DNA: TGTGCCAGCAGCTTAAGGGGGTTTGAGTCCAGGGCCACCCCCTACGAGCAGTACTTC. Its protein is CASSLRGFESRATPYEQYF.

In this sample, this clone turned up a few times. CDR3 loop: CAISPGQRENEQFF. Here the CDR3 DNA reads TGTGCCATCAGCCCGGGACAGCGAGAAAATGAGCAGTTCTTC. The chain couples TRBV10-3 to TRBJ2-1; 7 bases are a match to TRBD1. CDR3 size: 14 residues. CDR1 is ENHRY, CDR2 SYGVKD, per germline. V lost 6 bases to trimming and J lost 7 bases; unmatched junction nucleotides: 9.

The chain couples TRBV28 to TRBJ2-7; 9 bases fit TRBD1. Germline CDR1 and CDR2: MDHEN and SYDVKM. The CDR3 totals 15 residues. V dropped 5 bases and J dropped 6; count of bases not matched to a gene: 11. CDR3 sequence (DNA): TGTGCCAGCAGTCTCCAACTTAACAGGGGGCGCGAGCAGTACTTC. This gives the protein CASSLQLNRGREQYF.

This sequence joins TRBV4-1 and TRBJ1-5; no firm D call. Trimming took off 0 bases at V and 7 bases at J, with 13 bases between the two ends. Germline CDR1 is MGHRA and CDR2 is YSYEKL. The CDR3 loop spans 15 amino acids. The CDR3 coding sequence is TGCGCCAGCAGCCAAGATTGGGTCGGCGGGCAGCCCCAGCATTTT. Amino acid sequence: CASSQDWVGGQPQHF.

The chain employs TRBV29-1 and TRBJ2-5; 7 bases are shared with TRBD1. This CDR3 is built from 13 residues. Germline V gives CDR1 SQVTM, CDR2 ANQGSEA. After removal of 6 bases from V and 2 bases from J, the junction contained 6 bases not matched to a gene. CDR3 bases: TGCAGCGTGGCCGGGACAGTACAAGAGACCCAGTACTTC. This encodes CSVAGTVQETQYF.

The sample holds a few counts of this clone. The chain carries TRBV2 and TRBJ1-5, with D unclear. Germline CDR1 reads SNHLY; CDR2 reads FYNNEI. Trimming removed 2 bases at V and 7 bases at J, with 6 bases between. This CDR3 spans 12 amino acids. The CDR3 region has the DNA TGTGCCAGCAGTGAAACTGTACAGCCCCAGCATTTT. As protein: CASSETVQPQHF.

The chain has TRBV28 and TRBJ2-5; TRBD2 matches 9 bases. The CDR3 consists of 15 residues. The ends lost 8 bases at V and 5 bases at J; junction bases unmatched: 12. Germline assignment: CDR1 MDHEN and CDR2 SYDVKM. The CDR3 here is CASAPSGIGLETQYF. The CDR3 nucleotides read TGTGCCAGCGCTCCTAGCGGGATAGGGTTGGAGACCCAGTACTTC.

V and J are TRBV28 and TRBJ2-3; TRBD1 agrees at 8 bases. The CDR3 totals 19 residues. CDR1 MDHEN and CDR2 SYDVKM come from the germline V gene. V lost 6 bases and J lost 3; bases outside the gene matches: 20. Written as DNA, the CDR3 is TGTGCCAGCAGCAAATCCCACTCTACCTGGGACAGGAAGACAGATACGCAGTATTTT. Its translation: CASSKSHSTWDRKTDTQYF.

A few counts support this clone. The identical CDR3 is also encoded by other nucleotide sequences in the sample. V is TRBV4-3 and J is TRBJ2-1; D gene uncertain. CDR1 is LGHNA and CDR2 is YSLEER in the germline V gene. The V and J ends lost 1 base and 0 bases respectively, with 7 bases between them. The CDR3 sequence is 15 residues long. The DNA for the CDR3 is TGCGCCAGCAGCCAAGGGCTAGACTCCTACAATGAGCAGTTCTTC. This sequence encodes CASSQGLDSYNEQFF.

This clone was seen a few times. This sequence joins TRBV27 and TRBJ1-1; 7 nucleotides agree with TRBD1. Trimming at V came to 5 bases and at J to 0 bases, leaving 6 bases not matched to a gene. The CDR3 contains 15 residues. The germline V gene has CDR1 MNHEY and CDR2 SMNVEV (reference sequence). The CDR3 sequence is CASSRQGPLNTEAFF. CDR3 nucleotides: TGTGCCAGCAGTAGACAGGGTCCCCTGAACACTGAAGCTTTCTTT.

The chain links TRBV15 to TRBJ2-1; D possibly corresponds to TRBD2 (6 bases). V was pared by 0 bases and J by 13 bases, with 10 bases between. In germline, CDR1 is LNHNV, CDR2 YYDKDF (reference sequence). The CDR3 runs 12 residues. This CDR3 reads CATSRDTGDQFF. DNA of the CDR3: TGTGCCACCAGCAGAGATACGGGAGATCAGTTCTTC.

This clone has only a few counts. The chain links TRBV10-3 to TRBJ2-7; 9 positions agree with TRBD1. J lost 0 bases, V lost 4 bases, and 10 bases had no gene match. Germline V lookup: CDR1 ENHRY, CDR2 SYGVKD. The CDR3 contains 17 residues. The CDR3 region has the DNA TGTGCCATCAGTGCGGGACAGGGAGAATCCTACTCCTACGAGCAGTACTTC. Residues: CAISAGQGESYSYEQYF.

The chain carries TRBV28 and TRBJ1-5, with TRBD1 matching 7 bases. CDR1 MDHEN and CDR2 SYDVKM come from the germline V gene. This CDR3 is 15 amino acids long. Losses at the gene ends were 11 bases for V and 3 bases for J; bases not matched to a gene: 13. CDR3 residues: CAATVRDSDNQPQHF. The CDR3 nucleotides read TGTGCCGCAACAGTCCGGGACAGCGACAATCAGCCCCAGCATTTT.

This clone was counted between two and nine times. The chain joins TRBV7-9 to TRBJ2-2, with D maybe TRBD1 (5 bases). The CDR3 loop spans 16 amino acids. Per germline, CDR1 SEHNR and CDR2 FQNEAQ (reference sequence). With 4 bases removed from V and 0 bases from J, the gap between germline ends came to 12 bases. For the CDR3, the DNA is TGTGCCAGCAGCTCCGTGGGGCCAGCGAACACCGGGGAGCTGTTTTTT. This codes for CASSSVGPANTGELFF.

This clone was detected a few times. For the CDR3, the DNA is TGTGCCAGCAGCTCGGTCCATTTCGGGGAGCTGTTTTTT. Protein: CASSSVHFGELFF. The rearrangement uses TRBV7-3 and TRBJ2-2; D is uncertain. Trimming stripped 4 bases from V and 7 bases from J, with 10 bases between. The CDR3 consists of 13 residues. Germline V gene sequence: CDR1 SGHTA, CDR2 FQGTGA.

There are a few counts of this clone. The V gene is TRBV30, the J gene TRBJ2-7, with 7 positions matching TRBD2. Germline V gene lookup returns CDR1 GTSNPN and CDR2 SVGIG (reference sequence). The CDR3 spans 11 residues. In DNA, the CDR3 is TGTTCGGCTAGCGGCTATCGCGAGCAGTACTTC. Protein: CSASGYREQYF.